This entry lists 9 T cell receptor beta chains sequenced from one sample in a study of blood T cell repertoires in COVID-19. Libraries were prepared by immunoSEQ multiplex PCR; TCRdb keeps only in-frame clonotypes and omits some of them. Of a few hundred thousand clones in the sample, approximately 89% were seen once. Sequences were obtained from PBMCs or T cells enriched from blood (not recorded which). The receptors here all came from a woman between 40 and 55 years old who had been exposed to COVID-19.

The chain recombines TRBV2 with TRBJ1-2; D not resolved. V was clipped by 6 bases and J by 4 bases, with 12 bases between them. In germline, CDR1 is SNHLY, CDR2 FYNNEI. This CDR3 is built from 13 residues. CDR3 bases: TGTGCCAGCAGGGATACAGCTATCTATGGCTACACCTTC. The encoded protein is CASRDTAIYGYTF. Full variable domain (missing parts from reference TRBV2 and TRBJ1-2): EPEVTQTPSHQVTQMGQEVILRCVPISNHLYFYWYRQILGQKVEFLVSFYNNEISEKSEIFDDQFSVERPDGSNFTLKIRSTKLEDSAMYFCASRDTAIYGYTFGSGTRLTVV.

The chain links TRBV12-5 to TRBJ2-3; 12 bases are shared with TRBD1. Germline V CDR1 and CDR2: LGHNT, FRNRAP. V dropped 5 bases and J dropped 4; count of bases not matched to a gene: 7. This CDR3 has 16 amino acids. CDR3 region: CASGPGTGGLADTQYF. DNA for the CDR3: TGTGCTAGTGGTCCGGGGACAGGGGGCCTCGCAGATACGCAGTATTTT.

The chain's CDR3 is CASSYHLSQPQHF. CDR3 coding DNA: TGTGCCAGCAGTTACCACCTATCTCAGCCCCAGCATTTT. The rearrangement links TRBV6-5 to TRBJ1-5; no firm D call. Trimming pared 2 bases from V and 6 bases from J, leaving 8 bases between. The CDR3 is 13 residues long. Germline CDR1 is MNHEY and CDR2 is SVGAGI.

V is TRBV5-5 and J is TRBJ1-6; tentative D call: TRBD1 (6 bases). Germline V CDR1 and CDR2: SGHKS, YYEKEE (reference sequence). V was cut by 4 bases and J by 0 bases, with 17 bases left in between. This CDR3 region has 18 residues. Here the CDR3 DNA reads TGTGCCAGCAGCGAGGCGACAGGATTTCGCTCCTATAATTCACCCCTCCACTTT. This gives the protein CASSEATGFRSYNSPLHF.

The chain is built from TRBV14 and TRBJ2-1; 11 bases align to TRBD2. The CDR3 runs to 19 residues. Germline CDR1 and CDR2: SGHDN and FVKESK. V was pared by 4 bases and J by 6 bases, with 17 bases of the junction left unmatched. CDR3 sequence: CASSPISASGRYGRNEQFF. CDR3 bases: TGTGCCAGCAGCCCGATATCAGCTAGCGGGAGGTATGGCCGCAATGAGCAGTTCTTC.

In this sample, this clone turned up once. The CDR3 here is CASSNGYTEAFF. The CDR3 nucleotides read TGTGCCAGCAGTAACGGGTACACTGAAGCTTTCTTT. This sequence joins TRBV6-5 and TRBJ1-1; no definite D call. This CDR3 comprises 12 residues. Looked up from germline, CDR1 is MNHEY and CDR2 is SVGAGI. Trimming left V 5 bases short and J 3 bases short, with 7 bases between.

The chain's CDR3 is CAISDIMSGGQGRRSSYEQYF. DNA for the CDR3: TGTGCCATCAGTGATATTATGAGTGGAGGACAGGGGCGCCGGAGCTCCTACGAGCAGTACTTC. The chain is built from TRBV10-3 and TRBJ2-7, with 9 bases fitting TRBD1. Looked up from germline, CDR1 is ENHRY and CDR2 is SYGVKD. V lost 3 bases and J lost 0; bases outside the gene matches: 21. This CDR3 contains 21 residues.

Points on this clone: Other DNA sequences in the sample encode the same CDR3. This sequence joins TRBV27 and TRBJ1-2, with unresolved D. Trimming took off 6 bases at V and 1 base at J, with 6 bases between the two ends. CDR1 is MNHEY and CDR2 is SMNVEV in the germline V gene (reference sequence). The CDR3 length is 12 residues. The CDR3 nucleotides are TGTGCCAGCAGGTCCGGTAACTATGGCTACACCTTC. Its protein product is CASRSGNYGYTF.

This chain joins TRBV5-5 and TRBJ2-3, with 10 bases lining up with TRBD2. This CDR3 is built from 17 residues. Per the germline V gene, CDR1 is SGHKS and CDR2 is YYEKEE (reference sequence). V shed 1 base, J shed 3 bases, and the junction held 8 bases outside the gene matches. As DNA, the CDR3 is TGTGCCAGCAGCTTGATCCCCCAACTAGCGGGGACAGATACGCAGTATTTT. Its protein product is CASSLIPQLAGTDTQYF.